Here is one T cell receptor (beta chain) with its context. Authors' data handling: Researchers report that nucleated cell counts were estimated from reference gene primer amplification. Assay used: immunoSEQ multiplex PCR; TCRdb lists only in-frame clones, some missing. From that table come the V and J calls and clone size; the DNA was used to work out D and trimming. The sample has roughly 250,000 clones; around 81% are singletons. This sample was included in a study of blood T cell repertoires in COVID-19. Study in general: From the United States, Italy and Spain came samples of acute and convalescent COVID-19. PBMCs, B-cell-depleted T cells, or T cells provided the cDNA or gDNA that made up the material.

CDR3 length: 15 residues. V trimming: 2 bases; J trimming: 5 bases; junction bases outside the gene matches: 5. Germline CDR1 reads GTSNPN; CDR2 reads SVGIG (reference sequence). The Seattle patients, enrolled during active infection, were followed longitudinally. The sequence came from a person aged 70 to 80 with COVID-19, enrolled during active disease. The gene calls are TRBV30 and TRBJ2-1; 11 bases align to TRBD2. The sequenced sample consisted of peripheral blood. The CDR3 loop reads CAWSRGTSGNNEQFF. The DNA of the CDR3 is TGTGCCTGGAGTAGAGGGACTAGCGGCAACAATGAGCAGTTCTTC.